This T cell receptor (beta chain) is drawn from a study of radiation and T cells in renal cell carcinoma. This CDR3 spans 15 amino acids. Trimming took 5 bases from V and 0 from J, leaving 10 bases between them. The germline gives CDR1 SGHTA, CDR2 FQGNSA. Some clones are missing from TCRdb's copy, which holds only in-frame ones; the method was immunoSEQ multiplex PCR. Among some 46,000 clones listed, 82% were seen once. Time point in this sample: blood 4 weeks post-SBRT, at nephrectomy. Regarding treatment: 15 Gy SBRT to primary tumor, nephrectomy 4 weeks later. This specimen consisted of blood, obtained from a patient whose treatment included radiotherapy and nephrectomy. The receptor was derived from a woman between 65 and 79 years old with renal cell carcinoma. J is TRBJ1-4 and V is TRBV7-2; D is unclear. The CDR3 DNA is TGTGCCAGCAGCGCAGGAGACACAACTAATGAAAAACTGTTTTTT. The encoded protein is CASSAGDTTNEKLFF.